A single T cell receptor (beta chain) is shown here with its context. It has no known antigen specificity. No per-base quality is available; no much larger clone lies one base away. The CDR3 regions of human TCRbeta chains were analyzed by immunosequencing. In the source study's methods: TCRs in the repertoires were matched against a reference library of SARS-CoV-2-specific TCRs that had been generated with the MIRA antigen-specificity platform. Breadth was defined as the fraction of unique TCRs that were SARS-CoV-2-associated, and depth was defined as the fraction of total T cells that were SARS-CoV-2-associated. Using the MIRA data, every spike-specific TCR was mapped to the spike region that the TCR reacted to and assigned to either a CD4 or a CD8 class. Log10-transformed breadth and depth values were compared by one-way ANOVA with Sidak's multiple comparisons tests. TCRdb limited this immuneACCESS table to in-frame rearrangements with V and J called. A share of clones is missing; checked studies link under half to unresolved V genes, and the rest is unexplained. The V and J calls and clone size are taken from that table; D and trimming were inferred from the DNA. The sample table lists 80,000 to 95,000 clones, approximately 82% of them with a count of one. The top ten clonotypes cover under 25% of the sample.

Looking up the germline V gene yields CDR1 MDHEN and CDR2 SYDVKM. The V end loses 7 bases and the J end loses 6 bases, and a stretch of 21 bases separates them. Reading from cysteine to phenylalanine, the CDR3 counts 15 amino acids. Only the CDR3 part of the read is kept: 45 bases, read in frame from the first base. The time point tag for this specimen amounts to: baseline before first vaccination. Vaccinee samples came from UK trials COV001 and COV002, including a single-blind randomized controlled phase 2/3 trial of AZD1222 (ChAdOx1 nCoV-19) in healthy adults. For TCRbeta chain sequencing, PBMC samples were collected from trial participants at day 0 and at day 28 after the second dose. The data originate from a study of T cell responses to AZD1222 COVID-19 vaccine (dated by TCRdb to the early 2020s). For the wider study: AZD1222 recipients with second doses at about 4 weeks or about 12 weeks were pooled, because spike-specific TCR depth and breadth did not differ between schedules. TCR sequencing covered 233 trial participants: 200 to 220 given two doses of AZD1222 and some 25 given two doses of MenACWY control vaccine. Trial participants were enrolled by age into 18-55, 56-69 and 70-plus year subgroups, with roughly 160, 29 and 62 TCR-sequenced participants respectively. The study at large found these results: Because no day 14 peak-response samples were available, the repertoires could be characterized only after the peak T cell response. CD4 TCRs associated with the vaccine covered the entire spike protein, and the dominant responses were in regions 160-218 and 743-854. Conclusions about previously exposed vaccinees were limited because only 5 or 6 AZD1222 recipients were SARS-CoV-2 seropositive at baseline. Nearly half of unique spike-specific TCRs reportedly recognized epitopes outside regions mutated in the B.1.351 and B.1.1.7 variants. In the small 56-69-year group, the increase in depth fell short of significance, most likely because of low power. Spike-specific TCR breadth and depth rose significantly after two AZD1222 doses compared with day 0 and with MenACWY recipients. Most participants were white British and females outnumbered males, and the authors suggested that clonal diversity may have been underestimated.

Sequencing used peripheral blood, obtained on day 0 of AZD1222 vaccination. The rearrangement combines TRBV28 with TRBJ1-2; the D gene is not confidently resolved. The TCR sequence derives from an adult in good health. The CDR3 protein: CASNDATGVRNGYTF. The DNA sequence follows: TGTGCCAGCAATGACGCGACGGGAGTAAGGAATGGCTACACCTTC.